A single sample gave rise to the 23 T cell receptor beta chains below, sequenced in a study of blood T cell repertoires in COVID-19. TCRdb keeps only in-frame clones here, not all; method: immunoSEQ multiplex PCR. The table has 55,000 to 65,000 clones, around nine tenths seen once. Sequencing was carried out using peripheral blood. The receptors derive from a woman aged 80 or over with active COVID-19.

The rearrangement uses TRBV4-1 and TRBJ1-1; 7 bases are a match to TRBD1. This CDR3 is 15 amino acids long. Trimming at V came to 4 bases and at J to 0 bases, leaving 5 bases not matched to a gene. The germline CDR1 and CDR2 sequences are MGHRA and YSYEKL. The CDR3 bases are TGCGCCAGCAGCCCAGGACAGGTCTTGAACACTGAAGCTTTCTTT. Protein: CASSPGQVLNTEAFF.

The CDR3 region is CASSWSVGGLRGNEQFF. In nucleotides, the CDR3 is TGTGCCAGTAGTTGGTCGGTGGGGGGATTGCGTGGGAATGAGCAGTTCTTC. This chain links TRBV19 with TRBJ2-1; perhaps TRBD2 as D (6 bases). V was pared by 5 bases and J by 7 bases, with 24 bases between. This CDR3 contains 17 residues. Germline V gene data show CDR1 as LNHDA and CDR2 as SQIVND (reference sequence).

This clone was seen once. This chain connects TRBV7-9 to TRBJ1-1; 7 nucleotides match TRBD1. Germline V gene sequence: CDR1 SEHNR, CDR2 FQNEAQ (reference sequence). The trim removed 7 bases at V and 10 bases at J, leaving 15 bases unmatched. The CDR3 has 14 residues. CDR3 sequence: CASTPLDREERAFF. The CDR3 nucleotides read TGTGCCAGCACTCCACTTGACAGGGAGGAACGAGCTTTCTTT.

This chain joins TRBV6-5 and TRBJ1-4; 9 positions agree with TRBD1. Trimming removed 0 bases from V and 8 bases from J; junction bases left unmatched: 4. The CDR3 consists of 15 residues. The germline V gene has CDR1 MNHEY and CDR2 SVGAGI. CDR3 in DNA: TGTGCCAGCAGTTACTCGGGGACAGGGAAGGAAAAACTGTTTTTT. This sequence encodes CASSYSGTGKEKLFF.

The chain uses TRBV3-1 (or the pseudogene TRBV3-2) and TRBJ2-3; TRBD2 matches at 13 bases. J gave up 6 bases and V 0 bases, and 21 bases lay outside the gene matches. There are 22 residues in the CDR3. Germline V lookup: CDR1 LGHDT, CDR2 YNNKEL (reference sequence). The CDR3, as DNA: TGTGCCAGCAGCCAAGATGTTAATAGGGGGAACAGACTAGCGGGAGGTGCGGATACGCAGTATTTT. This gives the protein CASSQDVNRGNRLAGGADTQYF.

The CDR3 coding sequence is TGTGCCAGCAGTTTAAGGAGGACCAGTTTAACAGAAGCTTTCTTT. Translation: CASSLRRTSLTEAFF. The chain uses TRBV27 and TRBJ1-1, with D unclear. CDR3 size: 15 residues. V was clipped by 2 bases and J by 8 bases, with 18 bases between them. Germline CDR1 is MNHEY and CDR2 is SMNVEV (reference sequence).

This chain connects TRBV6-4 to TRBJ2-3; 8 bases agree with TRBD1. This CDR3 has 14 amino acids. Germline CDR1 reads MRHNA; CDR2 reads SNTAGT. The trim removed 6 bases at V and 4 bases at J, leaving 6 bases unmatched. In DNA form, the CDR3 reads TGTGCCAGCAGCAGGGGGCCGGTGCCAGATACGCAGTATTTT. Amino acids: CASSRGPVPDTQYF.

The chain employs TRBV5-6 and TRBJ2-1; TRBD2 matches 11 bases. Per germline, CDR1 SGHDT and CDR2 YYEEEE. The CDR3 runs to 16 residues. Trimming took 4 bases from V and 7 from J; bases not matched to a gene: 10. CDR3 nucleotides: TGTGCCAGCAGCCCTTATAGCGGGGGGGCCGGGAATGAGCAGTTCTTC. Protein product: CASSPYSGGAGNEQFF.

The chain's CDR3 is CAISESSATNEKLFF. In DNA, the CDR3 is TGTGCCATCAGTGAGTCCTCAGCAACTAATGAAAAACTGTTTTTT. This chain joins TRBV10-3 and TRBJ1-4; no firm D call. The CDR3 consists of 15 residues. The germline V gene encodes CDR1 ENHRY and CDR2 SYGVKD. V was shortened by 0 bases and J by 0 bases, with 5 bases between the two germline ends.

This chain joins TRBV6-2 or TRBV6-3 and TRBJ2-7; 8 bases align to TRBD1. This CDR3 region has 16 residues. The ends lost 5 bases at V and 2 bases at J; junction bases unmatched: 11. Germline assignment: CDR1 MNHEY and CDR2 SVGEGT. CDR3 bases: TGTGCCAGCAGTGCCCTGGACAGGGTTTTGACCTACGAGCAGTACGTC. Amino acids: CASSALDRVLTYEQYV.

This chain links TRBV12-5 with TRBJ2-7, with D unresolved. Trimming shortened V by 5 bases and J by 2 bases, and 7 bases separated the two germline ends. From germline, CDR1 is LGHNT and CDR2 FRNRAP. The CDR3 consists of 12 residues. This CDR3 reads CASGLGPYEQYF. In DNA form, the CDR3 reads TGTGCTAGTGGTCTTGGCCCCTACGAGCAGTACTTC.

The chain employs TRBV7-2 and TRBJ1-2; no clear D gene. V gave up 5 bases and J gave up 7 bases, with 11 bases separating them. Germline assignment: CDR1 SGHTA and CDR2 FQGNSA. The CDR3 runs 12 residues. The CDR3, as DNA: TGTGCCAGCAGCCAAACCGGGATTGGCTACACCTTC. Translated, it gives CASSQTGIGYTF.

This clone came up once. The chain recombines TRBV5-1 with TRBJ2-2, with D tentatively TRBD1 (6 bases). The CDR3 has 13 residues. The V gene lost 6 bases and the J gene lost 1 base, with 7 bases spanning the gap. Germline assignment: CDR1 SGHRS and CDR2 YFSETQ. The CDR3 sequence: CASKGQNTGELFF. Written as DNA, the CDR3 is TGCGCCAGCAAGGGACAGAACACCGGGGAGCTGTTTTTT.

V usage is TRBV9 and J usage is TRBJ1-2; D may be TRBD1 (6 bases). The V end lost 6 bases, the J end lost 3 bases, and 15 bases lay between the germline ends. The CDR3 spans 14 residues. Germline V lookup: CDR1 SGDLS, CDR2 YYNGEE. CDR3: CASTSGGFDYGYTF. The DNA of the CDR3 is TGTGCCAGCACTTCGGGGGGCTTTGACTATGGCTACACCTTC.

CDR3 nucleotide sequence: TGCGCCAGCAGCTTGGCGGGGGGCGAAGGAAACACCATATATTTT. Translation: CASSLAGGEGNTIYF. The chain uses TRBV5-1 and TRBJ1-3; tentative D call: TRBD1 (6 bases). Per germline, CDR1 SGHRS and CDR2 YFSETQ. This CDR3 region has 15 residues. V lost 0 bases, J lost 4 bases, and 11 bases lay in between. Using reference TRBV5-1 and TRBJ1-3 for the parts outside the CDR3, the full variable domain is KAGVTQTPRYLIKTRGQQVTLSCSPISGHRSVSWYQQTPGQGLQFLFEYFSETQRNKGNFPGRFSGRQFSNSRSEMNVSTLELGDSALYLCASSLAGGEGNTIYFGEGSWLTVV.

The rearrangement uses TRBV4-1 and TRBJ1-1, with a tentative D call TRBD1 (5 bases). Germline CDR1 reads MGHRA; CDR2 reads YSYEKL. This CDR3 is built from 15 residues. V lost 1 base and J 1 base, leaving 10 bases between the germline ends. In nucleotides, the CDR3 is TGCGCCAGCAGCCAAGGGGGAGGGGAGAACACTGAAGCTTTCTTT. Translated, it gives CASSQGGGENTEAFF.

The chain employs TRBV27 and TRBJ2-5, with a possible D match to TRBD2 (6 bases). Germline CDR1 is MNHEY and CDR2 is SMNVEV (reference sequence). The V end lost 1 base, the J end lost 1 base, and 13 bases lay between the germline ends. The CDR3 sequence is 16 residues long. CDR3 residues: CASSLYPGGAQETQYF. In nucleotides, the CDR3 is TGTGCCAGCAGTTTATACCCAGGAGGGGCCCAAGAGACCCAGTACTTC.

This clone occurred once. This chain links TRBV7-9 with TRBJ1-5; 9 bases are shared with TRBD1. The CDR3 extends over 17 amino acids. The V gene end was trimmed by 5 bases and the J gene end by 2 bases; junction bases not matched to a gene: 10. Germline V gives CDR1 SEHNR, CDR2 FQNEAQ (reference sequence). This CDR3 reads CASSPRDRAGRNQPQHF. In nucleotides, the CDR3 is TGTGCCAGCAGCCCCCGGGACAGGGCAGGGCGCAATCAGCCCCAGCATTTT.

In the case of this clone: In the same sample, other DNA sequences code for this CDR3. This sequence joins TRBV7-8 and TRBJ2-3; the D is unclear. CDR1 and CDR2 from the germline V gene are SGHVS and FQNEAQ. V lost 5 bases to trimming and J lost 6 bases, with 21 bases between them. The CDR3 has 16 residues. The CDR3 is CASSRRTKWVTDTQYF. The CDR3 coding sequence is TGTGCCAGCAGCAGGAGAACAAAGTGGGTCACGGATACGCAGTATTTT. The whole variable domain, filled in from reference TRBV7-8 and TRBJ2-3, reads GAGVSQSPRYKVAKRGQDVALRCDPISGHVSLFWYQQALGQGPEFLTYFQNEAQLDKSGLPSDRFFAERPEGSVSTLKIQRTQQEDSAVYLCASSRRTKWVTDTQYFGPGTRLTVL.

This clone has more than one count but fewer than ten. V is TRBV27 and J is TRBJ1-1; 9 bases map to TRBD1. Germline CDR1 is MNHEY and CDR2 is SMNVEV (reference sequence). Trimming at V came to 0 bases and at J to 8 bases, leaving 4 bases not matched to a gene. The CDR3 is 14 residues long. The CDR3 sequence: CASSLSFTGGEAFF. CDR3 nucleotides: TGTGCCAGCAGTTTATCGTTCACAGGGGGCGAAGCTTTCTTT.

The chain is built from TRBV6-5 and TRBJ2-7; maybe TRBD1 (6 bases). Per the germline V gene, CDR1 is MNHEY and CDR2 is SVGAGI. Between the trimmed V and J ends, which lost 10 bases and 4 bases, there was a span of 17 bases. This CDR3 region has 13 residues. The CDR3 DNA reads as TGTGCCACACATACAGGGTCCCCTTACGAGCAGTACGTC. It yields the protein CATHTGSPYEQYV.

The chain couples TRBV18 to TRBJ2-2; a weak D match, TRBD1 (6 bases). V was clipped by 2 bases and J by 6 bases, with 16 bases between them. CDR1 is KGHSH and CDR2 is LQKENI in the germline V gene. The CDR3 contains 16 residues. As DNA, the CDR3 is TGTGCCAGCTCACCAGCGACAGGAAAAGGCGCCGGGGAGCTGTTTTTT. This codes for CASSPATGKGAGELFF.

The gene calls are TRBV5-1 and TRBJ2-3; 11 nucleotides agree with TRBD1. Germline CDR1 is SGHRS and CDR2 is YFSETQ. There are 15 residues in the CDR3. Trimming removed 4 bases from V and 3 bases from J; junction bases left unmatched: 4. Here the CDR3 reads CASSVDRGPTDTQYF. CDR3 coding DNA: TGCGCCAGCAGCGTGGACAGGGGGCCGACAGATACGCAGTATTTT.